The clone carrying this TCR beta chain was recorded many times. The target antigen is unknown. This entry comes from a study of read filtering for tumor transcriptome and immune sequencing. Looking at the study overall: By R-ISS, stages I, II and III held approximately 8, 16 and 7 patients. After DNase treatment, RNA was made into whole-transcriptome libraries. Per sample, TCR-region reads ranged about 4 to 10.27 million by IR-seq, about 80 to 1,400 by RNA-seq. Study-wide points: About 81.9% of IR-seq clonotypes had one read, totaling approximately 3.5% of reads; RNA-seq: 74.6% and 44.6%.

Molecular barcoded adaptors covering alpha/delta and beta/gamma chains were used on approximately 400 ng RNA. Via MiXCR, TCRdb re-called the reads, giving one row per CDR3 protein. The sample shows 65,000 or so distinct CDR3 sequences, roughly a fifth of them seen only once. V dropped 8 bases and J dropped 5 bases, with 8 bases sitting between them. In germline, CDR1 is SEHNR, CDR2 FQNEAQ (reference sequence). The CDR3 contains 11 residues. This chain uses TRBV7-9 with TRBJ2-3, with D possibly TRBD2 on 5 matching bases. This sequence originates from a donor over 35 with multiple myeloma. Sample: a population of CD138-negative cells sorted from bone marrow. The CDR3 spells CASAGEDTQYF. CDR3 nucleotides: TGTGCCAGCGCGGGCGAAGATACGCAGTATTTT.